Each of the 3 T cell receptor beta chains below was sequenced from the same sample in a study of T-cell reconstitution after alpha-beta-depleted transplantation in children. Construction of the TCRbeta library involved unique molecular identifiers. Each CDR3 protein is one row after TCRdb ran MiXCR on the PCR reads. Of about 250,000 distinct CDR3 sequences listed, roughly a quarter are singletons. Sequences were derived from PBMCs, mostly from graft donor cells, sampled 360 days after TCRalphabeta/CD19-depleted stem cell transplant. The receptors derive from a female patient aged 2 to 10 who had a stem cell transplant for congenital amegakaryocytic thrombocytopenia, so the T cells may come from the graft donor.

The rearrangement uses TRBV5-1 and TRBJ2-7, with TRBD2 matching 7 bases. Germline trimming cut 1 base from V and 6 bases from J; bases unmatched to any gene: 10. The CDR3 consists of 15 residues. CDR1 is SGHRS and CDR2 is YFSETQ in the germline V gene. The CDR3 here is CASSLYWRESGEQYF. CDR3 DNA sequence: TGCGCCAGCAGCTTGTACTGGCGGGAGTCTGGCGAGCAGTACTTC.

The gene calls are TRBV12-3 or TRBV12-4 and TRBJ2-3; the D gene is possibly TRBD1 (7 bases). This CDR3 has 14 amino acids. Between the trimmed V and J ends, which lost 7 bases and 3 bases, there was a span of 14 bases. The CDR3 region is CASNPTGRTDTQYF. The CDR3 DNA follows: TGTGCCAGCAACCCGACAGGGAGGACAGATACGCAGTATTTT.

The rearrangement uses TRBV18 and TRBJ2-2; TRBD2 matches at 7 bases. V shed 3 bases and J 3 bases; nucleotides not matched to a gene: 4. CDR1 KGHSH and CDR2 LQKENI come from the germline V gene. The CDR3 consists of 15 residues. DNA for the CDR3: TGTGCCAGCTCACCCCGACTAGCCGACACCGGGGAGCTGTTTTTT. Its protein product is CASSPRLADTGELFF.